This paragraph reports one TCR beta chain. Germline loops: CDR1 SGDLS, CDR2 YYNGEE. The V end lost 3 bases, the J end lost 7 bases, and 19 bases lay between the germline ends. The CDR3 runs to 16 residues. The data were obtained in a study of T cells in Graves' hyperthyroidism and ophthalmopathy. TCR beta CDR3 regions were amplified from RNA. The HTBI set primed first-round TCR CDR3 RT-PCR. In TCRdb, the multiplex PCR reads were re-called with MiXCR into one record per CDR3 protein. The sample has 400,000 or so distinct CDR3 sequences, more than 12% seen once. This receptor was taken from a woman in her thirties with Graves' ophthalmopathy. The sequenced sample consisted of blood. This chain links TRBV9 with TRBJ1-4; D is possibly TRBD1 (5 bases). The CDR3 region is CASSAQTAGSFEKLFF. CDR3 sequence (DNA): TGTGCCAGCAGCGCCCAAACGGCAGGGAGTTTTGAAAAACTGTTTTTT. Full variable domain (rest looked up from reference TRBV9 and TRBJ1-4): DSGVTQTPKHLITATGQRVTLRCSPRSGDLSVYWYQQSLDQGLQFLIQYYNGEERAKGNILERFSAQQFPDLHSELNLSSLELGDSALYFCASSAQTAGSFEKLFFGSGTQLSVL.